Shown below are 9 T cell receptor beta chains from a single sample sequenced in a study of T-cell memory formation after mild COVID-19. TCRdb redid the calling of the 5' RACE reads with MiXCR, one entry per CDR3 protein. The sample contains roughly 450,000 distinct CDR3 sequences, about 18% of which appear only once. Sequenced input: PBMCs or a T cell subset sorted from them (not recorded which). All receptors come from an adult woman who had mild COVID-19 (a few samples of this study predate the infection). Cell type and time point are not known.

The chain recombines TRBV4-2 with TRBJ2-7; 8 bases are a match to TRBD2. Germline V lookup: CDR1 LGHNA, CDR2 YNFKEQ. CDR3 length equals 16 residues. V lost 0 bases and J lost 2; bases outside the gene matches: 6. The CDR3 loop reads CASSQDITSGPYEQYF. The CDR3 DNA reads as TGTGCCAGCAGCCAAGATATCACTAGCGGACCCTACGAGCAGTACTTC.

This clonotype was picked up a small number of times. The chain combines TRBV10-3 with TRBJ1-5; D might be TRBD1 (6 bases). In germline, CDR1 is ENHRY, CDR2 SYGVKD. This CDR3 has 15 amino acids. V lost 0 bases and J 6 bases, leaving 12 bases between the germline ends. As DNA, the CDR3 is TGTGCCATCAGTGAGTCGAGGGGGGCTGGTCAGCCCCAGCATTTT. Amino acids: CAISESRGAGQPQHF.

This clonotype was recorded a few times. V gene TRBV6-2 or TRBV6-3 combines with J gene TRBJ2-1; 8 bases line up with TRBD1. J lost 6 bases, V lost 2 bases, and 6 bases had no gene match. The germline CDR1 and CDR2 sequences are MNHEY and SVGEGT. The CDR3 totals 15 residues. CDR3: CASSYPGTGGNEQFF. The CDR3 DNA reads as TGTGCCAGCAGTTACCCTGGGACAGGCGGCAATGAGCAGTTCTTC.

The chain employs TRBV28 and TRBJ2-2; D ambiguous. CDR3 length: 13 amino acids. Per germline, CDR1 MDHEN and CDR2 SYDVKM. V gave up 8 bases and J gave up 2 bases, with 9 bases separating them. This CDR3 reads CASGYANTGELFF. The CDR3 DNA reads TGTGCCAGCGGCTACGCCAACACCGGGGAGCTGTTTTTT.

The table lists this clonotype with a few counts. The V and J genes are TRBV20-1 and TRBJ2-3; 9 nucleotides match TRBD2. CDR1 is DFQATT, CDR2 SNEGSKA, per germline (reference sequence). This CDR3 has 16 residues. The V segment lost 3 bases and the J segment 6 bases; nucleotides outside the gene matches: 13. The CDR3 loop reads CSASRTGAGGSDTQYF. The CDR3 DNA follows: TGCAGTGCTAGCCGTACAGGAGCGGGGGGTTCGGATACGCAGTATTTT.

In this sample, this clonotype turned up a few times. The chain carries TRBV12-3 or TRBV12-4 and TRBJ2-6; D might be TRBD1 (5 bases). The CDR3 extends over 15 amino acids. V gave up 10 bases and J gave up 0 bases, with 13 bases separating them. Written as DNA, the CDR3 is TGTGCCACCCGACAGCCACACTCTGGGGCCAACGTCCTGACTTTC. Amino acid sequence: CATRQPHSGANVLTF.

The CDR3, as DNA: TGCGCCAGCAGCTTGGCGCGCGCGGGGAGTAGCACAGATACGCAGTATTTT. This codes for CASSLARAGSSTDTQYF. V is TRBV5-1 and J is TRBJ2-3; weak D call: TRBD2 (6 bases). The CDR3 loop spans 17 amino acids. V lost 0 bases and J 0 bases, leaving 14 bases between the germline ends. Germline V gene data show CDR1 as SGHRS and CDR2 as YFSETQ.

This clonotype was seen a handful of times. The chain uses TRBV7-2 and TRBJ2-7; a weak D match, TRBD2 (6 bases). Trimming shortened V by 5 bases and J by 2 bases, and 16 bases separated the two germline ends. Germline CDR1 reads SGHTA; CDR2 reads FQGNSA. The CDR3 spans 15 residues. CDR3 coding DNA: TGTGCCAGCAGCCAGAGGGACTCCCGGGCCTACGAGCAGTACTTC. The encoded protein is CASSQRDSRAYEQYF.

This chain connects TRBV20-1 to TRBJ2-5, with 7 bases lining up with TRBD1. The CDR3 has 14 amino acids. From germline, CDR1 is DFQATT and CDR2 SNEGSKA (reference sequence). The trim removed 2 bases at V and 3 bases at J, leaving 6 bases unmatched. The CDR3 DNA reads TGCAGTGCTAGATTGGGCAGGGGGAAAGAGACCCAGTACTTC. Protein: CSARLGRGKETQYF.